A single sample is the source of the 7 T cell receptor beta chains below, sequenced in a study of blood T cell repertoires in COVID-19. Assay: immunoSEQ multiplex PCR; the TCRdb copy retains only in-frame clones and omits some. The sample has about 180,000 clones, 70% to 85% seen once; the top ten hold 15% to 20%. The sequencing input was PBMCs or T cells enriched from blood (not recorded which). The receptor source for this set is a woman in her 50s who had recovered from COVID-19.

The rearrangement links TRBV4-1 to TRBJ1-6; TRBD1 agrees at 9 bases. The CDR3 covers 16 residues. Germline V gives CDR1 MGHRA, CDR2 YSYEKL. The ends lost 4 bases at V and 7 bases at J; junction bases unmatched: 8. The CDR3, as DNA: TGCGCCAGCAGCCTTGCACCGGGACAGGGAAATTCACCCCTCCACTTT. Residues: CASSLAPGQGNSPLHF.

CDR3 in amino acids: CASSEYKGGAGELFF. For the CDR3, the DNA is TGTGCCAGCAGTGAATATAAGGGAGGAGCCGGGGAGCTGTTTTTT. V and J are TRBV25-1 and TRBJ2-2; a possible D gene is TRBD2 (6 bases). The CDR3 has 15 residues. CDR1 is MGHDK, CDR2 SYGVNS, per germline. Trimming removed 0 bases from V and 6 bases from J, with 11 bases in between.

This clone is a singleton in its sample. The CDR3 here is CAISESLDSSNQPQHF. CDR3 coding DNA: TGTGCCATCAGTGAGAGCCTTGACAGTTCCAATCAGCCCCAGCATTTT. V is TRBV10-3 and J is TRBJ1-5; D might be TRBD1 (5 bases). V lost 2 bases and J 3 bases, leaving 14 bases between the germline ends. The CDR3 spans 16 residues. Germline CDR1 is ENHRY and CDR2 is SYGVKD.

The rearrangement links TRBV7-2 to TRBJ2-3, with TRBD2 matching over 8 bases. Germline V gene lookup returns CDR1 SGHTA and CDR2 FQGNSA. The length of the CDR3 is 13 residues. The V and J ends lost 2 bases and 6 bases, in that order; junction bases with no gene match: 1. The CDR3 reads CASSLRGGDTQYF. CDR3 bases: TGTGCCAGCAGCTTACGCGGGGGGGATACGCAGTATTTT.

The chain has TRBV27 and TRBJ2-5; TRBD1 is a possible D gene (5 bases). The CDR3 length is 17 residues. The V gene lost 6 bases and the J gene lost 2 bases, with 22 bases spanning the gap. Germline CDR1 reads MNHEY; CDR2 reads SMNVEV (reference sequence). The DNA for the CDR3 is TGTGCCAGCAGCAGATCAGGGTATACCCTTTTACAAGAGACCCAGTACTTC. It translates to CASSRSGYTLLQETQYF.

The rearrangement links TRBV27 to TRBJ1-4; tentative D call: TRBD1 (6 bases). The germline V and J ends were trimmed by 3 bases and 8 bases, with 16 bases remaining between them. Germline CDR1 reads MNHEY; CDR2 reads SMNVEV (reference sequence). The CDR3 covers 15 residues. CDR3 DNA sequence: TGTGCCAGCAGTTTTTCGACAGGATGGGAGGAAAAACTGTTTTTT. Its protein is CASSFSTGWEEKLFF.

The V and J genes are TRBV7-2 and TRBJ1-1; D gene ambiguous. The CDR3 extends over 12 amino acids. CDR1 and CDR2 from the germline V gene are SGHTA and FQGNSA. Trimming cost V 5 bases and J 3 bases, with 7 bases left between them. For the CDR3, the DNA is TGTGCCAGCAGCCCCCAGTACACTGAAGCTTTCTTT. It yields the protein CASSPQYTEAFF.